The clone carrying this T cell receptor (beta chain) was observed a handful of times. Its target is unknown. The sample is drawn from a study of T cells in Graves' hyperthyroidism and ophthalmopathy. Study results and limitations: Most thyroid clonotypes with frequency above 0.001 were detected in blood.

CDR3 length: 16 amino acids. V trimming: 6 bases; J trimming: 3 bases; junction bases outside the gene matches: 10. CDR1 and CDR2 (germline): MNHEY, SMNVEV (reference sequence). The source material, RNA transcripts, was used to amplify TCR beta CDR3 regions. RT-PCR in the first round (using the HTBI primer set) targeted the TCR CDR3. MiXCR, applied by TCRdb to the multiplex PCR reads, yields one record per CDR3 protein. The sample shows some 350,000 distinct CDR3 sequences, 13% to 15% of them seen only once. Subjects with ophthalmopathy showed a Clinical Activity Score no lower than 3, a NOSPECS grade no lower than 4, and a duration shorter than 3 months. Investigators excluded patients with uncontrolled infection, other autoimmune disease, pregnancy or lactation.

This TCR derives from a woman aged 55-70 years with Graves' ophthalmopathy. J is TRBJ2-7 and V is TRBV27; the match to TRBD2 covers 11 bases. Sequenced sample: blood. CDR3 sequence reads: CASRVSGRAQVYEQYF. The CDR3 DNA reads TGTGCCAGCAGAGTTAGCGGGAGGGCTCAGGTCTACGAGCAGTACTTC.